The present T cell receptor beta chain was sequenced within a study of technical replicates of blood from a handful of donors. CDR1 and CDR2 from the germline V gene are MNHNS and SASEGT. The junction had 7 bases not matched to a gene; V was cut back by 7 bases and J by 5 bases. CDR3 size: 15 residues. Sequencing used immunoSEQ multiplex PCR; TCRdb keeps in-frame clones, though not all of them. Here the sample spans some 91,000 clones, more than 90% being singletons. The receptor was isolated from a human donor in good health. Sequencing input: T cells isolated from PBMCs. The genes are TRBV6-1 and TRBJ2-3; 12 bases align to TRBD2. CDR3 sequence: CASILLAGGGDTQYF. CDR3 DNA sequence: TGTGCCAGCATCTTACTAGCGGGAGGCGGAGATACGCAGTATTTT.